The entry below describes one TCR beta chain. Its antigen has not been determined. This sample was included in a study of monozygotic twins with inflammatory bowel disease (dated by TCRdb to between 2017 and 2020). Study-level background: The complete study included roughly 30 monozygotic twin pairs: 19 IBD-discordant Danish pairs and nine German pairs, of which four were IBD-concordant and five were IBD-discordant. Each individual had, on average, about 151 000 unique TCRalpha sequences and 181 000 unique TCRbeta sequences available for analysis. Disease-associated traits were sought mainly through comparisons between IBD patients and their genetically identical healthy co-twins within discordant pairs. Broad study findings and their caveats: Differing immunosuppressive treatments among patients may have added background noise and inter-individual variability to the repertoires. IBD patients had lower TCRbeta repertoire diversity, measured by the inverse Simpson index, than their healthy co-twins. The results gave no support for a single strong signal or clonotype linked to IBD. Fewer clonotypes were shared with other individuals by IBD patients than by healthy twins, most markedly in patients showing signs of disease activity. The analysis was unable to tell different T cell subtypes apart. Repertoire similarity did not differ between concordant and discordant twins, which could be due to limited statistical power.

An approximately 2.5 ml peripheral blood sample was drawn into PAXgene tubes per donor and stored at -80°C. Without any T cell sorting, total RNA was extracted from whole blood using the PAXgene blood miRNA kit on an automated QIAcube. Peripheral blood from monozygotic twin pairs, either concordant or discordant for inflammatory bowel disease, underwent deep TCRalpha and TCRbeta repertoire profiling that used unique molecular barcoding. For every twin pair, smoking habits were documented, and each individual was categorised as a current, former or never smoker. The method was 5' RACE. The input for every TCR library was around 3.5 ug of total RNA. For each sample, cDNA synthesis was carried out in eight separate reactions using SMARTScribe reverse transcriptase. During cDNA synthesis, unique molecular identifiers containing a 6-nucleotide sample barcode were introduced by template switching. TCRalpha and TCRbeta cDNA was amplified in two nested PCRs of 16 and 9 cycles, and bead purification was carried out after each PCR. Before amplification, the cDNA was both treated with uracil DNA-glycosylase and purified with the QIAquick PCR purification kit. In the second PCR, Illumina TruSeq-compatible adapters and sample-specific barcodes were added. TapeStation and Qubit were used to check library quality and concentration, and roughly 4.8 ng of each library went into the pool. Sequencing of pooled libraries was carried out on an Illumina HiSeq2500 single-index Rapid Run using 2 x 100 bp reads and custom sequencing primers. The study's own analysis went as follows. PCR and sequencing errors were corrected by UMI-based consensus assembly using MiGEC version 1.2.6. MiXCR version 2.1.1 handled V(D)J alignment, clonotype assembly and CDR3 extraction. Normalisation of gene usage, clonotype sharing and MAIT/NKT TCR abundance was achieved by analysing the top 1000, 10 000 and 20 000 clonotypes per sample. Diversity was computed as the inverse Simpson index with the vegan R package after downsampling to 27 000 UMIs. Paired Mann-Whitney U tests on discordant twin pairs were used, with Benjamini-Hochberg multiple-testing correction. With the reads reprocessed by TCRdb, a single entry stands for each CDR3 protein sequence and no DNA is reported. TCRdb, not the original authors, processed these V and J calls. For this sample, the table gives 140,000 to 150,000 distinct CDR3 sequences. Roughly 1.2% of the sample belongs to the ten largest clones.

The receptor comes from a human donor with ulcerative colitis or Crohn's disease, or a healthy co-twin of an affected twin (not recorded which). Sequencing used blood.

CDR3 loop: CASSLARLPGYQETQYF. Recombination joined TRBV12-3 or TRBV12-4 with TRBJ2-5; TCRdb's D gene call, TRBD2, goes unchecked for lack of DNA. From the cysteine up to the phenylalanine, the CDR3 has a length of 17 residues. No DNA was logged.